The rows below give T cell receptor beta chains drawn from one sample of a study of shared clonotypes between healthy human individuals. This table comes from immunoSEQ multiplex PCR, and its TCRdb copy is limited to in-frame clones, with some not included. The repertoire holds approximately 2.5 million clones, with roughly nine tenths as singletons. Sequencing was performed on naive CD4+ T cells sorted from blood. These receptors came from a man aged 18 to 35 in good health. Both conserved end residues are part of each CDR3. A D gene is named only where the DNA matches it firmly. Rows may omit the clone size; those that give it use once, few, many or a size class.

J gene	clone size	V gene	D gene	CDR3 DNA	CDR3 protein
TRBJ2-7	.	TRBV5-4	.	TGTGCCAGCAGCTTGGGGGGTACGGGTGGCTCCTACGAGCAGTACTTC	CASSLGGTGGSYEQYF
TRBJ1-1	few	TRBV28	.	TGTGCCAGCCTTCAGATCGCTGAAGCTTTCTTT	CASLQIAEAFF
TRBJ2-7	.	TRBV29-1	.	TGCAGCGTTTTGGGAAAAGGGGATAGCTCCTACGAGCAGTACTTC	CSVLGKGDSSYEQYF
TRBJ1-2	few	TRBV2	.	TGTGCCAGCAGTGAAACAGGCGCTAACTATGGCTACACCTTC	CASSETGANYGYTF
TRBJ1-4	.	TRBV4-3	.	TGCGCCAGCAGCCAAGAGGCTAGCCCAACTAATGAAAAACTGTTTTTT	CASSQEASPTNEKLFF
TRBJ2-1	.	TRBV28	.	TGTGCCAGCAGTTTCCGGGCCCCAACGGGCAATGAGCAGTTCTTC	CASSFRAPTGNEQFF
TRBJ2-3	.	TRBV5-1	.	TGCGCCAGCAGCTTGTGGCCCCCCGGTGGGACAGATACGCAGTATTTT	CASSLWPPGGTDTQYF
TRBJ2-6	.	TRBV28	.	TGTGCCAGCAGCTCCCTTGGGGGTGGGGCCAACGTCCTGACTTTC	CASSSLGGGANVLTF
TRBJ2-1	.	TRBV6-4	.	TGTGCCAGCAGTGAGGGACCTCACAATGAGCAGTTCTTC	CASSEGPHNEQFF
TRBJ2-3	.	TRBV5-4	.	TGTGCCAGCAGCTTGCGGGGAGCAGGGGTAGATACGCAGTATTTT	CASSLRGAGVDTQYF
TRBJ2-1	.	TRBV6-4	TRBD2	TGTGCCAGCAGTGTAGGACTAGCGGGAGGTCTAAATGAGCAGTTCTTC	CASSVGLAGGLNEQFF
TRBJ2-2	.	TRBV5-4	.	TGTGCCAGCAGCCCATCGAGGAACACCGGGGAGCTGTTTTTT	CASSPSRNTGELFF
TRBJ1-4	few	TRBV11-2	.	TGTGCCAGCAGCTTAGATGCAGGGTTGGTAAAACTGTTTTTT	CASSLDAGLVKLFF